This T cell receptor beta chain was captured by sequencing in a study of blood T cell repertoires in COVID-19. Study background: Samples taken during acute and convalescent COVID-19 were collected in the United States, Italy and Spain. PBMCs, B-cell-depleted T cells, or T cells were the source of the cDNA or gDNA that made up the material.

Only in-frame clones appear in the TCRdb table, and some are missing; sequencing was by immunoSEQ multiplex PCR. Of 100,000 to 150,000 clones listed, approximately 91% are singletons. CDR1 SGHNT and CDR2 YYREEE come from the germline V gene (reference sequence). This CDR3 is 20 amino acids long. J gave up 2 bases and V 0 bases, and 17 bases lay outside the gene matches. The TCR was taken from an elderly woman with acute or convalescent COVID-19. The gene calls are TRBV5-4 and TRBJ2-3; 8 nucleotides align to TRBD2. Material for sequencing was peripheral blood. The CDR3 spells CASSLESFSRAGAATDTQYF. CDR3 bases: TGTGCCAGCAGCTTGGAGTCTTTTTCGAGAGCGGGGGCCGCCACAGATACGCAGTATTTT.